This entry features one T cell receptor beta chain sequence. Sequenced by immunoSEQ multiplex PCR; TCRdb stores in-frame clones only, minus some. Among about 78,000 clones, roughly nine tenths were seen once, and the ten largest hold 5% to 7.5%. This entry belongs to a study of radiation and T cells in renal cell carcinoma. The time point: blood 4 weeks post-SBRT, at nephrectomy. Treatment given: 15 Gy SBRT to primary tumor, nephrectomy 4 weeks later. This sequence was found in a woman between 65 and 79 years old with renal cell carcinoma. The material was blood, obtained from a patient whose treatment included radiotherapy and nephrectomy.

The CDR3 DNA reads as TGTGCCAGCACATTACCACGGGCAGTAAATGAAAAACTGTTTTTT. The encoded protein is CASTLPRAVNEKLFF. The J gene is TRBJ1-4, the V gene TRBV6-1; D ambiguous. The V and J ends lost 7 bases and 5 bases respectively, with 17 bases between them. The CDR3 is 15 residues long. Germline V gives CDR1 MNHNS, CDR2 SASEGT.